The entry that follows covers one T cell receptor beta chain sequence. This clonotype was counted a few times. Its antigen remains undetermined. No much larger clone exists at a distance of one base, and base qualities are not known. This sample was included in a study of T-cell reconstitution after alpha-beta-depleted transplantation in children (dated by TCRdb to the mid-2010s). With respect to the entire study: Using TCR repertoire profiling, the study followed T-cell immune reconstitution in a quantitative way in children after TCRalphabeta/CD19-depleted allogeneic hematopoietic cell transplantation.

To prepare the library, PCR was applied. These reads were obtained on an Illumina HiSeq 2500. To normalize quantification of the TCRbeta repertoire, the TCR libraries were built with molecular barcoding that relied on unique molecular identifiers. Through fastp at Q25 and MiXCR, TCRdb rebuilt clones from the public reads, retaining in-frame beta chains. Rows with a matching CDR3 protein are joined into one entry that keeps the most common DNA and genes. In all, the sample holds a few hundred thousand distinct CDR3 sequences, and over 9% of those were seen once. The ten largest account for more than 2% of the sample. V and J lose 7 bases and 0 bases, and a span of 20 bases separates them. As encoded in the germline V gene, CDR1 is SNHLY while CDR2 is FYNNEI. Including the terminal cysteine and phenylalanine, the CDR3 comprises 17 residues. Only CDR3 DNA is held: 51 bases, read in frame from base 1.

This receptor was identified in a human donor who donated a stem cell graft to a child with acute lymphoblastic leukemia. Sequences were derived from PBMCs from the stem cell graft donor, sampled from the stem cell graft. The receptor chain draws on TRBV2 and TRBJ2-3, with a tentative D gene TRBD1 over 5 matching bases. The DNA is TGTGCCAGCAATCGACCCCAGACAGATACTAGCACAGATACGCAGTATTTT. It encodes CASNRPQTDTSTDTQYF.